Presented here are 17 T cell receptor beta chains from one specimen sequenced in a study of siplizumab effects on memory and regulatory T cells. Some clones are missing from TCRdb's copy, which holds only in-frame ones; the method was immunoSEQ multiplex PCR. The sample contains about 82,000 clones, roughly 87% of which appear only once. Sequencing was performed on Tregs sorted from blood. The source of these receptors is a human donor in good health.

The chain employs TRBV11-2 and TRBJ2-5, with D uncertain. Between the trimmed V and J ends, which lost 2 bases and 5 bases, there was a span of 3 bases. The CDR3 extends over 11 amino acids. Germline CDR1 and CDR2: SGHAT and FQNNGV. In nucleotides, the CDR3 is TGTGCCAGCAGCTTAACGGAGACCCAGTACTTC. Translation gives CASSLTETQYF.

The CDR3 is CASIGRRYSGVEFF. The DNA of the CDR3 is TGTGCCAGCATCGGCCGGCGGTATAGCGGGGTGGAGTTCTTC. V gene TRBV28 combines with J gene TRBJ2-1; 8 positions match TRBD2. The CDR3 sequence is 14 residues long. Losses at the gene ends were 7 bases for V and 14 bases for J; bases not matched to a gene: 16. Germline V gene data show CDR1 as MDHEN and CDR2 as SYDVKM. Drawing the rest from reference TRBV28 and TRBJ2-1, the complete variable domain is DVKVTQSSRYLVKRTGEKVFLECVQDMDHENMFWYRQDPGLGLRLIYFSYDVKMKEKGDIPEGYSVSREKKERFSLILESASTNQTSMYLCASIGRRYSGVEFFGPGTRLTVL.

CDR3 sequence (DNA): TGTGCCAGCTCACTTGCTGCTGTCCCCCCGGCAGATACGCAGTATTTT. It yields the protein CASSLAAVPPADTQYF. The chain joins TRBV18 to TRBJ2-3, with D unresolved. This CDR3 comprises 16 residues. Germline assignment: CDR1 KGHSH and CDR2 LQKENI. V dropped 4 bases and J dropped 4 bases, with 18 bases sitting between them.

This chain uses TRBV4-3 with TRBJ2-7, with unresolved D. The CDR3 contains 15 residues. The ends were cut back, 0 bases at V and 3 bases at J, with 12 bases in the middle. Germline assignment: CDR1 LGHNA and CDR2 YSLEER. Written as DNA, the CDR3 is TGCGCCAGCAGCCAAGATCTCTATAGGAGCTACGAGCAGTACTTC. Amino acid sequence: CASSQDLYRSYEQYF.

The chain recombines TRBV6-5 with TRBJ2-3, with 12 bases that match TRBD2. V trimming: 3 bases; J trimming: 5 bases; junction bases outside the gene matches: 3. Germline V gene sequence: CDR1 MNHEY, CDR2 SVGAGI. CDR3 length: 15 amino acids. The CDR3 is CASSYLAGGRDTQYF. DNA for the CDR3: TGTGCCAGCAGTTATCTAGCGGGGGGGCGAGATACGCAGTATTTT.

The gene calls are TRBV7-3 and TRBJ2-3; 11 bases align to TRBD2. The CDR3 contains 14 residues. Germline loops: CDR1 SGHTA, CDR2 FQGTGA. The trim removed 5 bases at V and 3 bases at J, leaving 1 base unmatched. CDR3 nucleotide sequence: TGTGCCAGCAGCCGACTAGCGGGGACAGATACGCAGTATTTT. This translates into CASSRLAGTDTQYF.

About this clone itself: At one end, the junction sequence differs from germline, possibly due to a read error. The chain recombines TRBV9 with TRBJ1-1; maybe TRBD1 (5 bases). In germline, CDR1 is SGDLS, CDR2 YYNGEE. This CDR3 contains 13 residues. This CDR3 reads CASSVWDDTDAFF. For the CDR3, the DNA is TGTGCCAGCAGCGTATGGGACGACACTGACGCTTTCTTT.

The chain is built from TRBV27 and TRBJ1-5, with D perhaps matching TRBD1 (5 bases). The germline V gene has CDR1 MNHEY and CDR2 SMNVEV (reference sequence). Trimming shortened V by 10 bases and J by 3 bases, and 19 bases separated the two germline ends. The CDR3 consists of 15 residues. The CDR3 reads CATSRRRDLNQPQHF. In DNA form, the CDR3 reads TGTGCCACCTCTCGGCGACGGGACCTCAATCAGCCCCAGCATTTT.

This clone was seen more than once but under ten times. CDR3 coding DNA: TGTGCCAGCAGCCCATCCCGGGACAGGGTTCCCCTCCACTTT. It translates to CASSPSRDRVPLHF. J is TRBJ1-6 and V is TRBV9; 9 bases match TRBD1. This CDR3 is 14 amino acids long. V dropped 4 bases and J dropped 13; count of bases not matched to a gene: 9. The germline V gene encodes CDR1 SGDLS and CDR2 YYNGEE.

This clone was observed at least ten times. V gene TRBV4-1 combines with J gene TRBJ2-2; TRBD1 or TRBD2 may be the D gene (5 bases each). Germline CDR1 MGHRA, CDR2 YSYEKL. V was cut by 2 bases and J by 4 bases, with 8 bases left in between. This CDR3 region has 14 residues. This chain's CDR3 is CASSQWGSTGELFF. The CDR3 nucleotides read TGCGCCAGCAGCCAATGGGGGTCCACCGGGGAGCTGTTTTTT.

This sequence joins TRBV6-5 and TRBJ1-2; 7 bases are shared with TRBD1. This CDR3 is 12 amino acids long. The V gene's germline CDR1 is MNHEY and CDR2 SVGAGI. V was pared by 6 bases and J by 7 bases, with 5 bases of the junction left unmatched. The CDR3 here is CASRRSGGGYTF. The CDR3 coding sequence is TGTGCCAGCAGACGCTCAGGGGGTGGCTACACCTTC.

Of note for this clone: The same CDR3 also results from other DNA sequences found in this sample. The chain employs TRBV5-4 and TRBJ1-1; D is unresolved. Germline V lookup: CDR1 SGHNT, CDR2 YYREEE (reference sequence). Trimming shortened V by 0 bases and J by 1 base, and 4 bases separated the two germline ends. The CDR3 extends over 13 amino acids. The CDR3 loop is CASSLGPNTEAFF. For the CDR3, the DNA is TGTGCCAGCAGCTTGGGTCCGAACACTGAAGCTTTCTTT.

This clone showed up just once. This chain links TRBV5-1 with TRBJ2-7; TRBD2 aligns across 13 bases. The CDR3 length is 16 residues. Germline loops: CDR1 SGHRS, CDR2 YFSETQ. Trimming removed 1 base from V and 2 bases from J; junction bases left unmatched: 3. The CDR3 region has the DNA TGCGCCAGCAGCTTGACACTAGCGGGGGGGGCCTACGAGCAGTACTTC. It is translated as CASSLTLAGGAYEQYF. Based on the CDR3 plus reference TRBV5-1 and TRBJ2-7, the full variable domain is KAGVTQTPRYLIKTRGQQVTLSCSPISGHRSVSWYQQTPGQGLQFLFEYFSETQRNKGNFPGRFSGRQFSNSRSEMNVSTLELGDSALYLCASSLTLAGGAYEQYFGPGTRLTVT.

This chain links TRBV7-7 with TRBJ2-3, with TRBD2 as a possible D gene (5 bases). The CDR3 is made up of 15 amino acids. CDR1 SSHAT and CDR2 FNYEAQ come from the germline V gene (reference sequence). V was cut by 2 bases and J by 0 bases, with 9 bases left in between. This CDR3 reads CASSLTGLSTDTQYF. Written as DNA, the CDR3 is TGTGCCAGCAGCTTAACGGGGTTGAGCACAGATACGCAGTATTTT.

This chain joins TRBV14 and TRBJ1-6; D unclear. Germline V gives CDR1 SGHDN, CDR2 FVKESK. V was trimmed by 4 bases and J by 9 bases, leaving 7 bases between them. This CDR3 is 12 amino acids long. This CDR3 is CASSRAGSPLHF. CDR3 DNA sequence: TGTGCCAGCAGCCGGGCGGGTTCACCCCTCCACTTT.

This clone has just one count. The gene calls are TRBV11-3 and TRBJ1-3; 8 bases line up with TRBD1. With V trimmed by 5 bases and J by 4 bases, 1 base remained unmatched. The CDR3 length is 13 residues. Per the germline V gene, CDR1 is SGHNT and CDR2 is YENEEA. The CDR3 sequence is CASSRDRGNTIYF. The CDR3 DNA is TGTGCCAGCAGCCGGGACAGGGGAAACACCATATATTTT.

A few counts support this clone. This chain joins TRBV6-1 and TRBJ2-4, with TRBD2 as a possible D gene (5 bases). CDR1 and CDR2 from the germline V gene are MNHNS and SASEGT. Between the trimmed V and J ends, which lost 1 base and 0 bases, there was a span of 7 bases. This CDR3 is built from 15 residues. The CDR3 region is CASSEGGLAKNIQYF. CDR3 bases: TGTGCCAGCAGTGAAGGTGGACTAGCCAAAAACATTCAGTACTTC.